The 29 T cell receptor beta chains reported below all come from one sample, sequenced in a study of blood T cell repertoires in COVID-19. Produced via immunoSEQ multiplex PCR; TCRdb's table is partial and in-frame only. The repertoire holds more than 200,000 clones, 75% to 90% seen once, with just under 6.5% in the top ten. The sample was PBMCs or T cells enriched from blood (not recorded which). These receptor sequences come from a woman aged 25 to 45 with acute COVID-19.

This clone was seen once. The chain combines TRBV2 with TRBJ1-6; D remains unclear. The germline V gene has CDR1 SNHLY and CDR2 FYNNEI. The CDR3 runs to 14 residues. V was shortened by 8 bases and J by 1 base, with 9 bases between the two germline ends. In DNA form, the CDR3 reads TGTGCCAGCGATCGGGGATCCTATAATTCACCCCTCCACTTT. It yields the protein CASDRGSYNSPLHF.

The V gene is TRBV7-2, the J gene TRBJ1-4, with 7 bases fitting TRBD1. Germline CDR1 reads SGHTA; CDR2 reads FQGNSA. The V segment lost 6 bases and the J segment 3 bases; nucleotides outside the gene matches: 7. This CDR3 contains 15 residues. CDR3 bases: TGTGCCAGCAGTCGGGACAGTACATCTAATGAAAAACTGTTTTTT. The encoded protein is CASSRDSTSNEKLFF.

The chain uses TRBV19 and TRBJ2-1; TRBD2 matches at 11 bases. V lost 8 bases to trimming and J lost 3 bases; unmatched junction nucleotides: 9. This CDR3 spans 16 amino acids. In germline, CDR1 is LNHDA, CDR2 SQIVND (reference sequence). The CDR3 DNA reads TGTGCCAGTGTGGGGCTAGCGGGAGGAGTCTACAATGAGCAGTTCTTC. This sequence encodes CASVGLAGGVYNEQFF.

This rearrangement joins TRBV28 to TRBJ2-3; 9 positions match TRBD2. This CDR3 has 15 residues. The germline V gene has CDR1 MDHEN and CDR2 SYDVKM. The junction had 5 bases not matched to a gene; V was cut back by 5 bases and J by 2 bases. The CDR3 is CASSGLAGFTDTQYF. CDR3 nucleotides: TGTGCCAGCAGTGGGCTAGCGGGGTTCACAGATACGCAGTATTTT.

The chain combines TRBV14 with TRBJ2-7, with 8 nucleotides matching TRBD1. Unmatched junction bases numbered 5, after V lost 1 base and J lost 0 bases. The CDR3 spans 16 residues. The germline V gene has CDR1 SGHDN and CDR2 FVKESK. CDR3: CASSQVGQGDSYEQYF. The CDR3 nucleotides are TGTGCCAGCAGCCAAGTAGGACAGGGTGACTCCTACGAGCAGTACTTC.

The sample holds a few counts of this clone. The genes are TRBV27 and TRBJ1-1, with TRBD1 identical over 10 bases. Germline V gene sequence: CDR1 MNHEY, CDR2 SMNVEV (reference sequence). This CDR3 region has 15 residues. J was trimmed by 2 bases and V by 2 bases; bases with no gene match: 2. In DNA form, the CDR3 reads TGTGCCAGCAGTTTAAGGACAGGGGGAAACACTGAAGCTTTCTTT. Protein: CASSLRTGGNTEAFF.

This chain uses TRBV15 with TRBJ1-6, with no clear D. CDR1 and CDR2 from the germline V gene are LNHNV and YYDKDF (reference sequence). The CDR3 has 15 amino acids. The V end lost 1 base, the J end lost 5 bases, and 9 bases lay between the germline ends. The CDR3 here is CATSRGVSNNSPLHF. Here the CDR3 DNA reads TGTGCCACCAGCAGAGGTGTCTCTAATAATTCACCCCTCCACTTT.

This chain connects TRBV14 to TRBJ2-1, with 8 bases that match TRBD1. V lost 3 bases to trimming and J lost 1 base; unmatched junction nucleotides: 8. The CDR3 contains 17 residues. Germline CDR1 and CDR2: SGHDN and FVKESK. The CDR3 spells CASSHPKGTGSYNEQFF. Written as DNA, the CDR3 is TGTGCCAGCAGCCACCCCAAGGGGACAGGTTCCTACAATGAGCAGTTCTTC. The variable domain in full, completed from reference TRBV14 and TRBJ2-1, reads EAGVTQFPSHSVIEKGQTVTLRCDPISGHDNLYWYRRVMGKEIKFLLHFVKESKQDESGMPNNRFLAERTGGTYSTLKVQPAELEDSGVYFCASSHPKGTGSYNEQFFGPGTRLTVL.

The chain recombines TRBV11-2 with TRBJ1-4, with TRBD1 identical over 7 bases. The length of the CDR3 is 15 residues. J was trimmed by 3 bases and V by 4 bases; bases with no gene match: 5. Germline lookup yields CDR1 SGHAT and CDR2 FQNNGV. CDR3 amino acids: CASSSQGNANEKLFF. CDR3 nucleotides: TGTGCCAGCAGCTCACAGGGGAACGCTAATGAAAAACTGTTTTTT.

The rearrangement uses TRBV4-1 and TRBJ2-1; 7 bases agree with TRBD1. Germline V gives CDR1 MGHRA, CDR2 YSYEKL. Trimming took 8 bases from V and 0 from J; bases not matched to a gene: 7. The CDR3 covers 15 residues. CDR3 bases: TGCGCCAGCGGAGAGGGGGACAGCTCCTACAATGAGCAGTTCTTC. It specifies CASGEGDSSYNEQFF.

V is TRBV29-1 and J is TRBJ1-1, with D unresolved. The CDR3 is made up of 12 amino acids. The V and J ends lost 1 base and 2 bases respectively, with 5 bases between them. CDR1 and CDR2 (germline): SQVTM, ANQGSEA. CDR3 amino acids: CSVEVRNTEAFF. CDR3 sequence (DNA): TGCAGCGTTGAAGTGCGAAACACTGAAGCTTTCTTT.

This clone showed up just once. CDR3 residues: CASSLSEPDTQYF. The CDR3 DNA follows: TGTGCCAGCAGCCTCTCGGAGCCAGATACGCAGTATTTT. The J gene is TRBJ2-3, the V gene TRBV7-2; D call uncertain. Germline CDR1 reads SGHTA; CDR2 reads FQGNSA. The CDR3 runs to 13 residues. The V gene lost 5 bases and the J gene lost 4 bases, with 10 bases spanning the gap.

The rearrangement links TRBV5-1 to TRBJ2-7; perhaps TRBD2 as D (6 bases). With 5 bases removed from V and 0 bases from J, the gap between germline ends came to 12 bases. The CDR3 totals 14 residues. Per germline, CDR1 SGHRS and CDR2 YFSETQ. The CDR3 here is CASRRDGSSYEQYF. The DNA for the CDR3 is TGCGCCAGCAGGAGGGACGGGAGCTCCTACGAGCAGTACTTC. Full variable domain (remainder filled in from reference TRBV5-1 and TRBJ2-7): KAGVTQTPRYLIKTRGQQVTLSCSPISGHRSVSWYQQTPGQGLQFLFEYFSETQRNKGNFPGRFSGRQFSNSRSEMNVSTLELGDSALYLCASRRDGSSYEQYFGPGTRLTVT.

V and J are TRBV4-3 and TRBJ2-1; unclear D gene. The germline CDR1 and CDR2 sequences are LGHNA and YSLEER. Trimming pared 0 bases from V and 1 base from J, leaving 16 bases between. CDR3 size: 18 residues. CDR3 sequence (DNA): TGCGCCAGCAGCCAAGAGTGGTTCGGTGCCCCTTCCTACAATGAGCAGTTCTTC. Protein sequence: CASSQEWFGAPSYNEQFF.

V gene TRBV11-2 combines with J gene TRBJ2-1, with 7 bases fitting TRBD2. This CDR3 has 15 residues. The germline gives CDR1 SGHAT, CDR2 FQNNGV. Trimming removed 5 bases from V and 7 bases from J; junction bases left unmatched: 11. The chain's CDR3 is CASSGGGRGRNEQFF. The CDR3 nucleotides read TGTGCCAGCAGCGGCGGGGGAAGGGGTAGGAATGAGCAGTTCTTC.

The chain employs TRBV5-5 and TRBJ2-7; D is unresolved. This CDR3 has 15 residues. V gave up 0 bases and J gave up 2 bases, with 12 bases separating them. Germline loops: CDR1 SGHKS, CDR2 YYEKEE (reference sequence). Here the CDR3 DNA reads TGTGCCAGCAGCTTGGGAGGTATCCCCACCTACGAGCAGTACTTC. This codes for CASSLGGIPTYEQYF. The whole variable domain, filled in from reference TRBV5-5 and TRBJ2-7, reads DAGVTQSPTHLIKTRGQQVTLRCSPISGHKSVSWYQQVLGQGPQFIFQYYEKEERGRGNFPDRFSARQFPNYSSELNVNALLLGDSALYLCASSLGGIPTYEQYFGPGTRLTVT.

The rearrangement joins TRBV12-3 or TRBV12-4 to TRBJ1-2; no clear D. The CDR3 runs to 13 residues. The V end was cut by 6 bases, the J end by 2 bases, with 10 bases between. The DNA for the CDR3 is TGTGCCAGCAGCCGCACACAGAACTATGGCTACACCTTC. It encodes CASSRTQNYGYTF.

The gene calls are TRBV7-9 and TRBJ2-1; 8 bases align to TRBD2. This CDR3 has 16 amino acids. The germline V gene has CDR1 SEHNR and CDR2 FQNEAQ (reference sequence). Trimming removed 1 base from V and 4 bases from J; junction bases left unmatched: 6. The CDR3 sequence: CASSLVVAGPYNEQFF. As DNA, the CDR3 is TGTGCCAGCAGCTTAGTAGTAGCGGGACCTTACAATGAGCAGTTCTTC.

The chain couples TRBV11-2 to TRBJ2-1; TRBD2 matches at 9 bases. Germline V CDR1 and CDR2: SGHAT, FQNNGV. V dropped 4 bases and J dropped 1; count of bases not matched to a gene: 5. This CDR3 has 16 amino acids. CDR3 sequence: CASSSIAGVSYNEQFF. The CDR3 DNA is TGTGCCAGCAGCTCGATAGCGGGGGTTTCCTACAATGAGCAGTTCTTC.

The chain is built from TRBV7-3 and TRBJ2-1; weak D call: TRBD2 (5 bases). Germline V CDR1 and CDR2: SGHTA, FQGTGA. The CDR3 is 13 residues long. Between the trimmed V and J ends, which lost 1 base and 8 bases, there was a span of 9 bases. CDR3 protein: CASSLSGSHEQFF. Written as DNA, the CDR3 is TGTGCCAGCAGCTTAAGCGGGTCGCATGAGCAGTTCTTC.

V gene TRBV19 combines with J gene TRBJ1-1, with 8 nucleotides matching TRBD1. Losses at the gene ends were 4 bases for V and 4 bases for J; bases not matched to a gene: 5. CDR1 and CDR2 from the germline V gene are LNHDA and SQIVND (reference sequence). The CDR3 runs to 14 residues. The CDR3 loop reads CASSTTGVGTEAFF. CDR3 nucleotide sequence: TGTGCCAGTAGTACGACAGGGGTTGGCACTGAAGCTTTCTTT.

This chain connects TRBV5-6 to TRBJ1-2; 7 bases are shared with TRBD1. This CDR3 has 11 amino acids. Germline loops: CDR1 SGHDT, CDR2 YYEEEE. Trimming at V came to 6 bases and at J to 7 bases, leaving 3 bases not matched to a gene. The CDR3 DNA follows: TGTGCCAGCATCTCAGGGGGTGGCTACACCTTC. Amino acid sequence: CASISGGGYTF.

The genes are TRBV10-3 and TRBJ1-2, with TRBD1 matching over 12 bases. Germline V gene data show CDR1 as ENHRY and CDR2 as SYGVKD. The CDR3 is 14 amino acids. Unmatched junction bases numbered 4, after V lost 4 bases and J lost 7 bases. The CDR3 spells CAISAGQGASGYTF. CDR3 nucleotide sequence: TGTGCCATCAGTGCGGGACAGGGGGCAAGTGGCTACACCTTC.

V and J are TRBV4-1 and TRBJ2-7, with D hard to call. Trimming shortened V by 6 bases and J by 3 bases, and 18 bases separated the two germline ends. Per germline, CDR1 MGHRA and CDR2 YSYEKL. The CDR3 runs 15 residues. CDR3 in amino acids: CASRQNYGSYYEQYF. Here the CDR3 DNA reads TGCGCCAGCAGACAGAATTACGGCAGCTACTACGAGCAGTACTTC.

The DNA for the CDR3 is TGTGCCAGCTCACCACCTATAGCGGGAGGCTCCTACAATGAGCAGTTCTTC. It is translated as CASSPPIAGGSYNEQFF. The V call is TRBV18, the J call TRBJ2-1, with TRBD2 matching 10 bases. V was clipped by 0 bases and J by 0 bases; unmatched bases: 2. Germline CDR1 reads KGHSH; CDR2 reads LQKENI. The CDR3 covers 17 residues. Together with reference TRBV18 and TRBJ2-1, the CDR3 gives the full variable domain: NAGVMQNPRHLVRRRGQEARLRCSPMKGHSHVYWYRQLPEEGLKFMVYLQKENIIDESGMPKERFSAEFPKEGPSILRIQQVVRGDSAAYFCASSPPIAGGSYNEQFFGPGTRLTVL.

The V gene is TRBV28, the J gene TRBJ2-2, with unresolved D. Per germline, CDR1 MDHEN and CDR2 SYDVKM. Between the trimmed V and J ends, which lost 10 bases and 4 bases, there was a span of 13 bases. This CDR3 is built from 13 residues. Here the CDR3 reads CATNQHLTGELFF. The CDR3 region has the DNA TGTGCCACCAACCAACATCTCACCGGGGAGCTGTTTTTT.

This clone was seen more than once but under ten times. This sequence joins TRBV2 and TRBJ1-2; no clear D. The V end lost 5 bases, the J end lost 2 bases, and 3 bases lay between the germline ends. CDR3 length equals 11 residues. From germline, CDR1 is SNHLY and CDR2 FYNNEI. DNA of the CDR3: TGTGCCAGCAGTATAAACTATGGCTACACCTTC. Protein sequence: CASSINYGYTF. Drawing the rest from reference TRBV2 and TRBJ1-2, the complete variable domain is EPEVTQTPSHQVTQMGQEVILRCVPISNHLYFYWYRQILGQKVEFLVSFYNNEISEKSEIFDDQFSVERPDGSNFTLKIRSTKLEDSAMYFCASSINYGYTFGSGTRLTVV.

The genes are TRBV6-6 and TRBJ1-1; D perhaps matches TRBD1 (6 bases). There are 14 residues in the CDR3. V was cut by 8 bases and J by 3 bases, with 16 bases left in between. Germline V lookup: CDR1 MNHNY, CDR2 SVGAGI (reference sequence). CDR3 nucleotide sequence: TGTGCCAGCCGAAACAGGGCGGAGGACACTGAAGCTTTCTTT. This sequence encodes CASRNRAEDTEAFF.

The chain employs TRBV2 and TRBJ1-4; D is unclear. The CDR3 is 14 residues long. V was clipped by 6 bases and J by 8 bases, with 16 bases between them. Germline V gene sequence: CDR1 SNHLY, CDR2 FYNNEI. The CDR3 coding sequence is TGTGCCAGCAGCAAACGCGGGAGGTTCGAAAAACTGTTTTTT. Translation: CASSKRGRFEKLFF.